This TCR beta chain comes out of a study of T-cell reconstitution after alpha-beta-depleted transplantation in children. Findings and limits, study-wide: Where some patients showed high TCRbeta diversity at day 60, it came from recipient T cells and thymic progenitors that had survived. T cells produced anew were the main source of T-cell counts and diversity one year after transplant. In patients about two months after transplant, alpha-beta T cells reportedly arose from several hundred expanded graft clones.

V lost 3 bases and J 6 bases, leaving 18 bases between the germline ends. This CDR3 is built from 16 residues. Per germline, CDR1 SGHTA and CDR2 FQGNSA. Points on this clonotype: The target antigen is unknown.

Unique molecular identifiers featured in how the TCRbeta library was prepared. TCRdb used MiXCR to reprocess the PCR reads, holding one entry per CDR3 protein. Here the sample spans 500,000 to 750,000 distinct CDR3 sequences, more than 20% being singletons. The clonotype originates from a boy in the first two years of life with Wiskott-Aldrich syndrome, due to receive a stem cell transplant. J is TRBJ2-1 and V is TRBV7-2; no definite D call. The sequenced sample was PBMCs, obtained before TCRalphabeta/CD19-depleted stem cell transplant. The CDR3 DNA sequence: TGTGCCAGCAGCTTTCTGGTGAGGAGAAGGTCCAATGAGCAGTTCTTC. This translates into CASSFLVRRRSNEQFF. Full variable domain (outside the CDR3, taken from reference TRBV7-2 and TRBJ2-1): GAGVSQSPSNKVTEKGKDVELRCDPISGHTALYWYRQSLGQGLEFLIYFQGNSAPDKSGLPSDRFSAERTGGSVSTLTIQRTQQEDSAVYLCASSFLVRRRSNEQFFGPGTRLTVL.